This T cell receptor beta chain was documented in a study of shared clonotypes between healthy human individuals. Per the authors' pipeline: Junction-only sequences without quality scores came from ImmunoSEQ, so filtering differed. Generated by immunoSEQ multiplex PCR, the TCRdb table keeps only in-frame clones and is missing some. The D gene and trimming were derived from the DNA, and the V and J assignments and clone size from that table. The sample has around 940,000 clones; approximately 80% are singletons. This clone was observed a handful of times. The J segment lost 15 bases and the V segment lost 2 bases, leaving 8 bases of the junction unmatched. Per germline, CDR1 SGHTS and CDR2 YDEGEE. The CDR3 sequence is 13 residues long.

The genes are TRBV5-8 and TRBJ2-1; 10 nucleotides align to TRBD1. This receptor was identified in a man aged 18-30 years in good health. What was sequenced was memory CD4+ T cells sorted from blood. The subset denotes: CD45RA-negative fraction. The DNA of the CDR3 is TGTGCCAGCAGCTTTTCCCGGGACAGGGGACGGTTCTTC. Protein sequence: CASSFSRDRGRFF.